The 25 T cell receptor beta chains given below trace back to one sample, sequenced in a study of CD4 T cells in relation to SARS-CoV-2 and coronaviruses. Their recognized antigens are unknown. Profiling relied on immunoSEQ multiplex PCR, and the TCRdb table lists in-frame clones only, not all of them. The repertoire has around 23,000 clones, around 75% of them found once; the top ten carry about 12%. The unexposed donors gave CD4+ T cells in about 2011-2019, prior to COVID-19. CD4+ T cells were isolated from the cells after less than 13 days of culture. The specimen was CD4+ T cells from PBMCs, cultured in vitro. These receptor sequences come from a human donor in good health.

This chain joins TRBV29-1 and TRBJ2-5; D perhaps matches TRBD1 (8 bases). This CDR3 has 12 amino acids. Germline assignment: CDR1 SQVTM and CDR2 ANQGSEA. V was pared by 7 bases and J by 5 bases, with 14 bases between. The CDR3, as DNA: TGCAGCGCCGGACAGGGAGGGGAGACCCAGTACTTC. Translated: CSAGQGGETQYF. Complete variable domain (other parts from reference TRBV29-1 and TRBJ2-5): SAVISQKPSRDICQRGTSLTIQCQVDSQVTMMFWYRQQPGQSLTLIATANQGSEATYESGFVIDKFPISRPNLTFSTLTVSNMSPEDSSIYLCSAGQGGETQYFGPGTRLLVL.

The V and J genes are TRBV29-1 and TRBJ1-2; D uncertain. V lost 5 bases and J lost 4, with 14 bases in between. This CDR3 is 13 amino acids long. The germline gives CDR1 SQVTM, CDR2 ANQGSEA. The CDR3 coding sequence is TGCAGCGTTAGAAGGGTATTATCCTATGGCTACACCTTC. Translated: CSVRRVLSYGYTF.

V gene TRBV15 combines with J gene TRBJ1-3, with D possibly being TRBD1 (5 bases). The CDR3 totals 16 residues. Trimming left V 0 bases short and J 0 bases short, with 9 bases between. From germline, CDR1 is LNHNV and CDR2 YYDKDF (reference sequence). CDR3 DNA sequence: TGTGCCACCAGCAGAGATGGGGCGAACTCTGGAAACACCATATATTTT. Residues: CATSRDGANSGNTIYF.

This chain uses TRBV7-9 with TRBJ1-1; D is uncertain. There are 14 residues in the CDR3. V lost 6 bases, J lost 2 bases, and 13 bases lay in between. The germline CDR1 and CDR2 sequences are SEHNR and FQNEAQ (reference sequence). The CDR3 bases are TGTGCCAGCAGGACCCGGGATCTCAACACTGAAGCTTTCTTT. Translation gives CASRTRDLNTEAFF.

This chain links TRBV5-1 with TRBJ1-1; D ambiguous. The CDR3 contains 12 residues. Germline assignment: CDR1 SGHRS and CDR2 YFSETQ. Deletions cut 2 bases from V and 11 bases from J, with 13 bases between. Written as DNA, the CDR3 is TGCGCCAGCAGCTTAAACGAACGTCCGGCTTTCTTT. Translated, it gives CASSLNERPAFF.

The chain recombines TRBV5-4 with TRBJ1-4; perhaps TRBD1 as D (5 bases). Germline values: CDR1 SGHNT, CDR2 YYREEE (reference sequence). The V end lost 0 bases, the J end lost 7 bases, and 13 bases lay between the germline ends. The CDR3 loop spans 15 amino acids. The CDR3 nucleotides read TGTGCCAGCAGCTTGGCGGCAGGGAGCAGTGAAAAACTGTTTTTT. This codes for CASSLAAGSSEKLFF. Filled out from reference TRBV5-4 and TRBJ1-4, the complete variable domain reads ETGVTQSPTHLIKTRGQQVTLRCSSQSGHNTVSWYQQALGQGPQFIFQYYREEENGRGNFPPRFSGLQFPNYSSELNVNALELDDSALYLCASSLAAGSSEKLFFGSGTQLSVL.

The chain uses TRBV29-1 and TRBJ1-1, with D possibly being TRBD1 (5 bases). The CDR3 is 11 residues long. Trimming took off 3 bases at V and 6 bases at J, with 8 bases between the two ends. Germline V gives CDR1 SQVTM, CDR2 ANQGSEA. CDR3: CSVERGAEAFF. The CDR3 region has the DNA TGCAGCGTTGAGCGGGGGGCTGAAGCTTTCTTT. The full variable domain, rest sourced from reference TRBV29-1 and TRBJ1-1, is SAVISQKPSRDICQRGTSLTIQCQVDSQVTMMFWYRQQPGQSLTLIATANQGSEATYESGFVIDKFPISRPNLTFSTLTVSNMSPEDSSIYLCSVERGAEAFFGQGTRLTVV.

This clone ranks as large. The chain carries TRBV5-1 and TRBJ1-5; no definite D call. The V end was cut by 4 bases, the J end by 0 bases, with 8 bases between. The germline gives CDR1 SGHRS, CDR2 YFSETQ. CDR3 length equals 14 residues. The CDR3 DNA is TGCGCCAGCAGCCCGGACGCTAGCAATCAGCCCCAGCATTTT. Translation: CASSPDASNQPQHF.

This chain uses TRBV6-1 with TRBJ2-3; D unresolved. Trimming removed 4 bases from V and 2 bases from J, with 19 bases in between. From germline, CDR1 is MNHNS and CDR2 SASEGT. The CDR3 has 17 amino acids. CDR3 DNA: TGTGCCAGCAGTGTAAGTGGTTGGCTCTTCTACACAGATACGCAGTATTTT. It is translated as CASSVSGWLFYTDTQYF.

The chain is built from TRBV24-1 and TRBJ2-1; 8 nucleotides align to TRBD2. This CDR3 is 22 amino acids long. CDR1 and CDR2 from the germline V gene are KGHDR and SFDVKD. J gave up 0 bases and V 0 bases, and 18 bases lay outside the gene matches. The CDR3 DNA is TGTGCCACCAGTGATTTGAAGACGGGACAACTTGCGGGGGGATACTCCTACAATGAGCAGTTCTTC. Translation: CATSDLKTGQLAGGYSYNEQFF.

The chain is built from TRBV25-1 and TRBJ2-7; D is uncertain. The V and J ends lost 6 bases and 4 bases respectively, with 10 bases between them. Per the germline V gene, CDR1 is MGHDK and CDR2 is SYGVNS. This CDR3 comprises 12 residues. Here the CDR3 DNA reads TGTGCCAGCAGACAGAATGGGTACGAGCAGTACTTC. It is translated as CASRQNGYEQYF.

The rearrangement joins TRBV3-1 (or the pseudogene TRBV3-2) to TRBJ2-5; D is perhaps TRBD2 (6 bases). Germline V lookup: CDR1 LGHDT, CDR2 YNNKEL (reference sequence). The ends were cut back, 5 bases at V and 5 bases at J, with 12 bases in the middle. This CDR3 is 13 amino acids long. CDR3 sequence: CASSSGVVETQYF. The CDR3 nucleotides are TGTGCCAGCAGCTCGGGGGTGGTGGAGACCCAGTACTTC.

The chain combines TRBV5-1 with TRBJ1-1; D may be TRBD1 (5 bases). CDR3 length: 14 amino acids. Germline lookup yields CDR1 SGHRS and CDR2 YFSETQ. The V end lost 3 bases, the J end lost 1 base, and 10 bases lay between the germline ends. CDR3 sequence reads: CASSWGDRNTEAFF. The DNA for the CDR3 is TGCGCCAGCAGCTGGGGGGACCGGAACACTGAAGCTTTCTTT.

As to this clone: The same CDR3 is also encoded by other DNA sequences in this sample. This chain uses TRBV28 with TRBJ2-3, with 7 bases aligning to TRBD1. The junction had 5 bases not matched to a gene; V was cut back by 5 bases and J by 0 bases. Germline loops: CDR1 MDHEN, CDR2 SYDVKM. The CDR3 covers 15 residues. This CDR3 reads CASSPDRRSTDTQYF. The DNA of the CDR3 is TGTGCCAGCAGTCCGGACAGGCGCAGCACAGATACGCAGTATTTT.

This clone occurred a few times. The J gene is TRBJ2-7, the V gene TRBV7-9; TRBD1 matches at 7 bases. Germline V gene sequence: CDR1 SEHNR, CDR2 FQNEAQ (reference sequence). V was clipped by 7 bases and J by 3 bases; unmatched bases: 3. The CDR3 runs 12 residues. The CDR3 here is CASTRDSYEQYF. Written as DNA, the CDR3 is TGTGCCAGCACCCGGGACAGCTACGAGCAGTACTTC.

V and J are TRBV20-1 and TRBJ2-5; D not certain. This CDR3 is 10 amino acids long. CDR1 and CDR2 from the germline V gene are DFQATT and SNEGSKA (reference sequence). V shed 4 bases and J shed 5 bases, with 5 bases lying between them. In nucleotides, the CDR3 is TGCAGTGCTATATATGAGACCCAGTACTTC. Its translation: CSAIYETQYF.

V usage is TRBV6-5 and J usage is TRBJ2-7; 7 bases are shared with TRBD1. Germline V gene sequence: CDR1 MNHEY, CDR2 SVGAGI. The CDR3 extends over 15 amino acids. J lost 0 bases, V lost 6 bases, and 8 bases had no gene match. The CDR3 spells CASSPVGQSSYEQYF. Here the CDR3 DNA reads TGTGCCAGCAGCCCCGTGGGACAGAGCTCCTACGAGCAGTACTTC.

The table lists this clone with a few counts. As DNA, the CDR3 is TGTGCCAGCTCACTCCAGGGACCGACAGGCTTCAACTATGGCTACACCTTC. Amino acid sequence: CASSLQGPTGFNYGYTF. J is TRBJ1-2 and V is TRBV18; D might be TRBD1 (6 bases). V was clipped by 4 bases and J by 2 bases, with 20 bases between them. The CDR3 extends over 17 amino acids. CDR1 and CDR2 from the germline V gene are KGHSH and LQKENI.

The chain is built from TRBV5-6 and TRBJ2-6; unclear D gene. Trimming stripped 5 bases from V and 0 bases from J, with 6 bases between. CDR1 is SGHDT and CDR2 is YYEEEE in the germline V gene. This CDR3 has 14 amino acids. This CDR3 reads CASRALSGANVLTF. CDR3 nucleotides: TGTGCCAGCAGAGCCCTCTCTGGGGCCAACGTCCTGACTTTC.

This chain connects TRBV5-8 to TRBJ2-7, with D maybe TRBD1 (6 bases). Between the trimmed V and J ends, which lost 4 bases and 1 base, there was a span of 15 bases. This CDR3 comprises 15 residues. Looked up from germline, CDR1 is SGHTS and CDR2 is YDEGEE. The CDR3 loop is CASSVWAGASYEQYF. The CDR3 DNA reads TGTGCCAGCAGCGTTTGGGCAGGGGCATCCTACGAGCAGTACTTC. Based on the CDR3 plus reference TRBV5-8 and TRBJ2-7, the full variable domain is EAGVTQSPTHLIKTRGQQATLRCSPISGHTSVYWYQQALGLGLQFLLWYDEGEERNRGNFPPRFSGRQFPNYSSELNVNALELEDSALYLCASSVWAGASYEQYFGPGTRLTVT.

J is TRBJ1-5 and V is TRBV18; 7 bases match TRBD1. Trimming cost V 5 bases and J 6 bases; bases outside gene matches: 10. Germline V gene lookup returns CDR1 KGHSH and CDR2 LQKENI. This CDR3 region has 15 residues. The CDR3 region is CASSTEGAGGQPQHF. Here the CDR3 DNA reads TGTGCCAGCTCAACAGAGGGGGCAGGGGGTCAGCCCCAGCATTTT.

This sequence joins TRBV6-6 and TRBJ1-5; tentative D call: TRBD1 (6 bases). Germline V lookup: CDR1 MNHNY, CDR2 SVGAGI (reference sequence). The CDR3 runs to 15 residues. Trimming removed 4 bases at V and 4 bases at J, with 14 bases between. CDR3 coding DNA: TGTGCCAGCAGTTCCTCCAGGGGAGCAAATCAGCCCCAGCATTTT. Its protein is CASSSSRGANQPQHF.

J is TRBJ2-2 and V is TRBV11-3; either TRBD1 or TRBD2 may supply D (6 bases each). This CDR3 comprises 15 residues. Trimming took 4 bases from V and 3 from J, leaving 12 bases between them. CDR1 and CDR2 from the germline V gene are SGHNT and YENEEA. The CDR3 nucleotides read TGTGCCAGCAGCTCGGCGGGACAATACACCGGGGAGCTGTTTTTT. It specifies CASSSAGQYTGELFF.

V gene TRBV27 combines with J gene TRBJ2-7; 9 bases are a match to TRBD1. Germline loops: CDR1 MNHEY, CDR2 SMNVEV (reference sequence). V lost 6 bases, J lost 3 bases, and 3 bases stayed unmatched. The CDR3 has 13 residues. The CDR3 protein is CASRTGGGYEQYF. The CDR3, as DNA: TGTGCCAGCAGGACAGGGGGAGGCTACGAGCAGTACTTC.

V usage is TRBV7-9 and J usage is TRBJ2-7, with D possibly TRBD1 on 5 matching bases. The germline V gene encodes CDR1 SEHNR and CDR2 FQNEAQ (reference sequence). This CDR3 region has 15 residues. V lost 5 bases and J lost 0, with 14 bases in between. CDR3 nucleotides: TGTGCCAGCAGCCCTCCAAGGGGAATCTCCTACGAGCAGTACTTC. Translated, it gives CASSPPRGISYEQYF.